The 3 T cell receptor beta chains below come from one sample, sequenced in a study of T cells in Graves' hyperthyroidism and ophthalmopathy. There were TCR beta CDR3 regions amplified from RNA transcripts. RT-PCR in the first round (using the HTBI primer set) targeted the TCR CDR3. TCRdb passed the multiplex PCR reads through MiXCR, listing each CDR3 protein once. The sample contains a few hundred thousand distinct CDR3 sequences, over 12% of which appear only once. Material: blood. These receptors all come from a woman aged 55-75 years with Graves' ophthalmopathy.

Many counts were recorded for this clonotype. This chain links TRBV28 with TRBJ2-7; D might be TRBD1 (6 bases). The CDR3 runs to 14 residues. Trimming pared 5 bases from V and 0 bases from J, leaving 11 bases between. Germline V CDR1 and CDR2: MDHEN, SYDVKM. CDR3 sequence (DNA): TGTGCCAGCAGTCGAACAGGGACCTCCTACGAGCAGTACTTC. It is translated as CASSRTGTSYEQYF.

This clonotype turned up a few times. The chain combines TRBV4-1 with TRBJ2-1; tentative D call: TRBD2 (6 bases). V gave up 0 bases and J gave up 7 bases, with 19 bases separating them. This CDR3 is 17 amino acids long. CDR1 MGHRA and CDR2 YSYEKL come from the germline V gene. CDR3 nucleotides: TGCGCCAGCAGCCAAGAAGGTCGGACTACAACCGGTAATGAGCAGTTCTTC. Its translation: CASSQEGRTTTGNEQFF.

This clonotype came up many times. The rearrangement uses TRBV7-9 and TRBJ2-5; TRBD1 is a possible D gene (5 bases). CDR1 and CDR2 from the germline V gene are SEHNR and FQNEAQ (reference sequence). V was trimmed by 5 bases and J by 3 bases, leaving 13 bases between them. This CDR3 is built from 14 residues. CDR3 residues: CASSRLLGEETQYF. The CDR3 DNA is TGTGCCAGCAGCCGCTTGTTAGGGGAAGAGACCCAGTACTTC.